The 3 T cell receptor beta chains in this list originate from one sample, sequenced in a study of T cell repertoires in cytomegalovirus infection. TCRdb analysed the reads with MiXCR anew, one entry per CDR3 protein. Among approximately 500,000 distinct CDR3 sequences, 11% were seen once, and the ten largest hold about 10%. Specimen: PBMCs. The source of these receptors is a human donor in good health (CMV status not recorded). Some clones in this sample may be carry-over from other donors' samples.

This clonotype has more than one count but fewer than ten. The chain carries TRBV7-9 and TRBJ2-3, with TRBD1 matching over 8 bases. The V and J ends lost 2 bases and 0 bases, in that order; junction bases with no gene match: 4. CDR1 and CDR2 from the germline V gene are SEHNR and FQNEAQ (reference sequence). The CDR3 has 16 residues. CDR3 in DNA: TGTGCCAGCAGCTTACCAGGGGGCGCCAGCACAGATACGCAGTATTTT. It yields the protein CASSLPGGASTDTQYF.

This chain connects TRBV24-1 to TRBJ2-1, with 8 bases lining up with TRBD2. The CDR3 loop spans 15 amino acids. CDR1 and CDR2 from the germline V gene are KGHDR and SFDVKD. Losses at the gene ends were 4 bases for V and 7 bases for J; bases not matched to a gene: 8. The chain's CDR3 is CATSDPGTSRNEQFF. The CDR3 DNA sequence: TGTGCCACCAGTGACCCCGGGACTAGTAGGAATGAGCAGTTCTTC.

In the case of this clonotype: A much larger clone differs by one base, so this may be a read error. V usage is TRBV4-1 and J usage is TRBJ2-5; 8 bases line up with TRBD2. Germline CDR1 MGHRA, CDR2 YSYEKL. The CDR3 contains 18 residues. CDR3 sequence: CASGQDQRAGGPQETQYF. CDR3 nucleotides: TGCGCCAGCGGCCAAGATCAACGGGCGGGGGGCCCCCAAGAGACCCAGTACTTC.